This passage covers 9 T cell receptor beta chains from one sample sequenced in a study of prognosis after radiotherapy for stage I lung cancer. Amplification of the TCR beta CDR3 (from genomic DNA) was done by two-round multiplex PCR. Each TRBV and TRBJ gene had its own primer in the first PCR round. TCRdb used MiXCR to reprocess the multiplex PCR reads, holding one entry per CDR3 protein. The sample lists about 24,000 distinct CDR3 sequences; roughly 34% were seen once. Sequencing used PBMCs, obtained before or after stereotactic body radiation therapy (not recorded which). The origin of the receptors is a donor at least 50 years old with non-small cell lung cancer.

This clonotype was observed many times. The V and J genes are TRBV7-9 and TRBJ2-7; no clear D. Germline assignment: CDR1 SEHNR and CDR2 FQNEAQ (reference sequence). The CDR3 consists of 12 residues. V was pared by 2 bases and J by 3 bases, with 5 bases between. The CDR3 region is CASSLQVYEQYF. The CDR3 nucleotides are TGTGCCAGCAGCTTACAGGTCTACGAGCAGTACTTC.

A remark on this clonotype: Given a much more abundant clone one base away, this may be a read error. The chain uses TRBV20-1 and TRBJ1-4; TRBD1 agrees at 8 bases. The CDR3 extends over 13 amino acids. V trimming: 7 bases; J trimming: 13 bases; junction bases outside the gene matches: 14. Germline values: CDR1 DFQATT, CDR2 SNEGSKA (reference sequence). The CDR3 bases are TGCAGTGTCAGCTCAGGGGGCGCGGGAAGACTGTTTTTT. Amino acid sequence: CSVSSGGAGRLFF.

This clonotype showed up many times. V usage is TRBV19 and J usage is TRBJ2-1, with 9 bases fitting TRBD2. J was trimmed by 7 bases and V by 7 bases; bases with no gene match: 11. CDR3 length equals 15 residues. Germline V lookup: CDR1 LNHDA, CDR2 SQIVND (reference sequence). The CDR3 loop is CASMKGGGRGNEQFF. Here the CDR3 DNA reads TGTGCCAGTATGAAAGGAGGCGGGAGGGGTAATGAGCAGTTCTTC. The full variable domain, in which reference TRBV19 and TRBJ2-1 provide the parts outside the CDR3, is DGGITQSPKYLFRKEGQNVTLSCEQNLNHDAMYWYRQDPGQGLRLIYYSQIVNDFQKGDIAEGYSVSREKKESFPLTVTSAQKNPTAFYLCASMKGGGRGNEQFFGPGTRLTVL.

In this sample, this clonotype turned up many times. The chain couples TRBV2 to TRBJ2-1; D remains ambiguous. Between the trimmed V and J ends, which lost 6 bases and 0 bases, there was a span of 12 bases. The length of the CDR3 is 15 residues. Germline V gene data show CDR1 as SNHLY and CDR2 as FYNNEI. The CDR3 region is CASRHQVSSYNEQFF. CDR3 nucleotide sequence: TGTGCCAGCAGACATCAGGTCAGCTCCTACAATGAGCAGTTCTTC. Based on the CDR3 plus reference TRBV2 and TRBJ2-1, the full variable domain is EPEVTQTPSHQVTQMGQEVILRCVPISNHLYFYWYRQILGQKVEFLVSFYNNEISEKSEIFDDQFSVERPDGSNFTLKIRSTKLEDSAMYFCASRHQVSSYNEQFFGPGTRLTVL.

The chain is built from TRBV20-1 and TRBJ2-3; the D is unclear. The germline V and J ends were trimmed by 5 bases and 0 bases, with 6 bases remaining between them. The CDR3 is made up of 12 amino acids. CDR1 is DFQATT and CDR2 is SNEGSKA in the germline V gene (reference sequence). CDR3 DNA sequence: TGCAGTGCTTCAGCCAGCACAGATACGCAGTATTTT. This gives the protein CSASASTDTQYF.

This clonotype was seen ten or more times. V is TRBV20-1 and J is TRBJ2-7; 8 bases agree with TRBD2. CDR3 length equals 13 residues. The V gene's germline CDR1 is DFQATT and CDR2 SNEGSKA (reference sequence). The J segment lost 5 bases and the V segment lost 2 bases, leaving 5 bases of the junction unmatched. The CDR3 sequence is CSARKAGANEQYF. The CDR3, as DNA: TGCAGTGCTAGAAAAGCGGGAGCGAACGAGCAGTACTTC.

At least ten counts were recorded for this clonotype. The chain is built from TRBV7-8 and TRBJ1-3; no clear D gene. Germline V gene lookup returns CDR1 SGHVS and CDR2 FQNEAQ. This CDR3 region has 12 residues. Trimming took off 3 bases at V and 4 bases at J, with 4 bases between the two ends. CDR3 sequence (DNA): TGTGCCAGCAGCTTTGTGGGAAACACCATATATTTT. It yields the protein CASSFVGNTIYF.

Of note for this clonotype: An end of the junction differs from the germline gene, which may be a read error. The V and J genes are TRBV7-9 and TRBJ1-1; D is unclear. Germline V gives CDR1 SEHNR, CDR2 FQNEAQ (reference sequence). This CDR3 is 12 amino acids long. In DNA, the CDR3 is TGTGTCAGCAGCAAGGCCTTGGCTGAAGCTTTCTTT. It codes for CVSSKALAEAFF.

This clonotype was detected many times. This chain uses TRBV7-3 with TRBJ1-5; possibly TRBD1 for D (5 bases). CDR3 length equals 13 residues. In germline, CDR1 is SGHTA, CDR2 FQGTGA. Between the trimmed V and J ends, which lost 5 bases and 3 bases, there was a span of 8 bases. CDR3 in amino acids: CASSGGINQPQHF. In DNA, the CDR3 is TGTGCCAGCAGCGGGGGGATCAATCAGCCCCAGCATTTT. Drawing the rest from reference TRBV7-3 and TRBJ1-5, the complete variable domain is GAGVSQTPSNKVTEKGKYVELRCDPISGHTALYWYRQSLGQGPEFLIYFQGTGAADDSGLPNDRFFAVRPEGSVSTLKIQRTERGDSAVYLCASSGGINQPQHFGDGTRLSIL.